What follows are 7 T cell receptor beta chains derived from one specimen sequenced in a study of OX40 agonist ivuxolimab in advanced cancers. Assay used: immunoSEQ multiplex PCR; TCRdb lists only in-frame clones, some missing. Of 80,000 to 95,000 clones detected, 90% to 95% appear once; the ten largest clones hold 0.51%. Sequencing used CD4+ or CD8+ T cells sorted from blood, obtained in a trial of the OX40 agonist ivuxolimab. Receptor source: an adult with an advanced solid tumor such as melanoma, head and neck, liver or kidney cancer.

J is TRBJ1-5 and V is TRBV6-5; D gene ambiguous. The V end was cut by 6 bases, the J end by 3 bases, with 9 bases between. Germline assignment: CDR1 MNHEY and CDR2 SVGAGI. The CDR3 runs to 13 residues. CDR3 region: CASRTPDNQPQHF. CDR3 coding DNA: TGTGCCAGCAGGACCCCTGACAATCAGCCCCAGCATTTT.

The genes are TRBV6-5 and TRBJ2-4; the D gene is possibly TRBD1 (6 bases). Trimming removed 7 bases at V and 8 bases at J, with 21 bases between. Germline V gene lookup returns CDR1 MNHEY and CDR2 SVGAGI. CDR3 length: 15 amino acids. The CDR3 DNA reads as TGTGCCAGCAATTTTGACATACAGGGCCGGGACATTCAGTACTTC. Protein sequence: CASNFDIQGRDIQYF.

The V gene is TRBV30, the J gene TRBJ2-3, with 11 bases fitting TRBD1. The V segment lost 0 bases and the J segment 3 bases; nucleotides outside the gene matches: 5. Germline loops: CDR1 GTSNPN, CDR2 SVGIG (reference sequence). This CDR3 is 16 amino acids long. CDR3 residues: CAWSVGQGARTDTQYF. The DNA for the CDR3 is TGTGCCTGGAGTGTAGGACAGGGGGCGCGAACAGATACGCAGTATTTT.

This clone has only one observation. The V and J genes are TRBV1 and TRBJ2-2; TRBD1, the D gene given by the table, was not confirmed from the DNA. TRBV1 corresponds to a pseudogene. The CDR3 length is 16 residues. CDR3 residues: CTRPEPGTQNTGELFF. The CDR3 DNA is TGCACCAGGCCCGAGCCAGGGACACAGAACACCGGGGAGCTGTTTTTT.

The CDR3 protein is CASKAPTNEKLFF. The DNA for the CDR3 is TGTGCCAGCAAGGCCCCAACTAATGAAAAACTGTTTTTT. V is TRBV28 and J is TRBJ1-4; D unclear. The CDR3 runs 13 residues. V shed 7 bases and J shed 0 bases, with 6 bases lying between them. The germline V gene has CDR1 MDHEN and CDR2 SYDVKM.

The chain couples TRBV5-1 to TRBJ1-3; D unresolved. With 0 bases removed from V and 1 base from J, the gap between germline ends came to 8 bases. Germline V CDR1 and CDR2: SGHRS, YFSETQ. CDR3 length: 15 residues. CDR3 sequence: CASSLDIVSGNTIYF. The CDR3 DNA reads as TGCGCCAGCAGCTTGGACATCGTTTCTGGAAACACCATATATTTT.

The CDR3 DNA reads TGTGCCAGCTCAACGGACAGGGGGAATGAGCAGTTCTTC. It encodes CASSTDRGNEQFF. The V gene is TRBV11-3, the J gene TRBJ2-1; TRBD1 agrees at 10 bases. There are 13 residues in the CDR3. Germline values: CDR1 SGHNT, CDR2 YENEEA. V shed 8 bases, J shed 7 bases, and the junction held 5 bases outside the gene matches. The whole variable domain, filled in from reference TRBV11-3 and TRBJ2-1, reads EAGVVQSPRYKIIEKKQPVAFWCNPISGHNTLYWYLQNLGQGPELLIRYENEEAVDDSQLPKDRFSAERLKGVDSTLKIQPAELGDSAVYLCASSTDRGNEQFFGPGTRLTVL.